Listed below are T cell receptor beta chains from one sample, sequenced in a study of blood T cell repertoires in COVID-19. Sequenced by immunoSEQ multiplex PCR; TCRdb stores in-frame clones only, minus some. The profile shows about 420,000 clones, around 90% of them singletons. Sequencing was done on a sample of peripheral blood. These receptors came from a man younger than 30 with COVID-19, enrolled during active disease. The CDR3 runs from the conserved cysteine through the conserved F or W. D genes are given only for firm matches. For some rows the clone size is stated as once, few or many, or as a class when expanded; others skip it.

v_gene,j_gene,abundance,d_gene,CDR3aa,CDR3nt
TRBV3-1/TRBV3-2,TRBJ1-5,.,.,CASSQDGRGQPQHF,TGTGCCAGCAGCCAAGACGGCCGGGGTCAGCCCCAGCATTTT
TRBV6-4,TRBJ2-1,.,TRBD1,CASSRDRDSYNEQFF,TGTGCCAGCAGTCGGGACAGGGACTCCTACAATGAGCAGTTCTTC
TRBV19,TRBJ2-5,.,.,CASSFLSSETQYF,TGTGCCAGTAGCTTCCTATCTTCAGAGACCCAGTACTTC
TRBV11-2,TRBJ2-1,.,TRBD2,CASSLAASGRAEQFF,TGTGCCAGCAGCTTAGCGGCTAGCGGGAGGGCCGAGCAGTTCTTC
TRBV18,TRBJ1-2,few,TRBD1,CASSPRGQGGYGYTF,TGTGCCAGCTCACCACGGGGACAGGGTGGCTATGGCTACACCTTC
TRBV11-2,TRBJ2-6,.,TRBD2,CASAKGGRALPGANVLTF,TGTGCCTCCGCTAAGGGTGGGAGGGCCTTACCTGGAGCCAACGTCCTGACTTTC
TRBV2,TRBJ2-7,.,TRBD2,CASSDPGLLIYEQYF,TGTGCCAGCAGTGATCCGGGACTACTGATTTACGAGCAGTACTTC
TRBV6-5,TRBJ1-5,few,.,CASGGEGPSQPQHF,TGTGCCAGCGGAGGGGAGGGCCCAAGTCAGCCCCAGCATTTT
TRBV7-9,TRBJ2-3,.,TRBD2,CASIHGGVTDTQYF,TGTGCCAGCATCCACGGGGGGGTCACAGATACGCAGTATTTT
TRBV6-5,TRBJ1-1,.,TRBD1,CASRQGGVEAFF,TGTGCCAGCAGACAGGGGGGCGTTGAAGCTTTCTTT
TRBV27,TRBJ2-3,.,.,CASSSWASGGTDTQYF,TGTGCCAGCAGTTCATGGGCTTCGGGGGGCACAGATACGCAGTATTTT
TRBV18,TRBJ2-2,.,TRBD2,CASSPPDQRGTGELFF,TGTGCCAGCTCACCACCGGATCAGCGGGGCACCGGGGAGCTGTTTTTT
TRBV3-1/TRBV3-2,TRBJ1-2,.,.,CASSQDLRGYTF,TGTGCCAGCAGCCAAGATTTGCGCGGCTACACCTTC
TRBV7-9,TRBJ1-1,.,TRBD1,CASSAGQANTEAFF,TGTGCCAGCAGCGCGGGACAGGCCAACACTGAAGCTTTCTTT